Each of the 31 T cell receptor beta chains below was sequenced from the same sample in a study of beta chain features in type 1 diabetes. Since all of the isolated RNA was reverse transcribed, expressed TCRB transcripts were what got sequenced. Sequencing used immunoSEQ multiplex PCR; TCRdb keeps in-frame clones, though not all of them. The repertoire has some 410,000 clones, roughly an eighth of them found once; the top ten carry over 0.035%. Material: naive CD4+ T cells from blood. Receptor source: a woman aged 18 to 35 in good health.

V usage is TRBV20-1 and J usage is TRBJ2-7; the D gene is possibly TRBD2 (5 bases). CDR3 size: 11 residues. V lost 6 bases and J 7 bases, leaving 13 bases between the germline ends. The germline CDR1 and CDR2 sequences are DFQATT and SNEGSKA (reference sequence). The CDR3 here is CSAARGWEQYV. Written as DNA, the CDR3 is TGCAGTGCAGCAAGAGGGTGGGAGCAGTACGTC.

The J gene is TRBJ1-3, the V gene TRBV19; no definite D call. The ends were cut back, 7 bases at V and 6 bases at J, with 16 bases in the middle. The germline gives CDR1 LNHDA, CDR2 SQIVND (reference sequence). CDR3 length equals 14 residues. The CDR3 sequence: CASNGQVLENTIYF. For the CDR3, the DNA is TGTGCCAGTAATGGGCAGGTCCTGGAAAACACCATATATTTT.

In this sample, this clone turned up a few times. The V gene is TRBV7-9, the J gene TRBJ1-2; D remains unclear. This CDR3 contains 14 residues. V dropped 2 bases and J dropped 0 bases, with 7 bases sitting between them. CDR1 SEHNR and CDR2 FQNEAQ come from the germline V gene (reference sequence). CDR3 sequence: CASSLSSANYGYTF. CDR3 sequence (DNA): TGTGCCAGCAGCTTATCGTCCGCTAACTATGGCTACACCTTC.

This clone has just a few counts. The chain combines TRBV10-3 with TRBJ2-5, with 7 bases identical to TRBD1. Germline trimming cut 6 bases from V and 3 bases from J; bases unmatched to any gene: 4. Looked up from germline, CDR1 is ENHRY and CDR2 is SYGVKD. The CDR3 contains 13 residues. CDR3 protein: CAISLGQEETQYF. The CDR3 bases are TGTGCCATCAGCCTCGGACAGGAAGAGACCCAGTACTTC.

Only a few counts were recorded for this clone. The chain links TRBV2 to TRBJ2-1; D remains ambiguous. Trimming stripped 4 bases from V and 3 bases from J, with 7 bases between. This CDR3 has 13 amino acids. The germline V gene encodes CDR1 SNHLY and CDR2 FYNNEI. The chain's CDR3 is CASSGLRYNEQFF. In DNA, the CDR3 is TGTGCCAGCAGTGGGCTTCGCTACAATGAGCAGTTCTTC.

Notes on this clone: At the DNA level, this CDR3 is encoded by other sequences in the same sample as well. The CDR3 loop reads CASSLASYNEQFF. DNA for the CDR3: TGTGCCAGCAGCTTAGCGAGTTACAATGAGCAGTTCTTC. V gene TRBV7-2 combines with J gene TRBJ2-1, with unresolved D. This CDR3 spans 13 amino acids. The V end was cut by 0 bases, the J end by 4 bases, with 4 bases between. Germline-derived CDR1 and CDR2 are SGHTA and FQGNSA.

The J gene is TRBJ1-4, the V gene TRBV27, with 8 bases aligning to TRBD1. CDR3 length equals 14 residues. J gave up 8 bases and V 5 bases, and 7 bases lay outside the gene matches. Germline CDR1 MNHEY, CDR2 SMNVEV (reference sequence). The CDR3 nucleotides read TGTGCCAGCAGTCCGATACAGGGGGGAGAAAAACTGTTTTTT. Translated, it gives CASSPIQGGEKLFF.

This sequence joins TRBV5-6 and TRBJ2-7; TRBD2 aligns across 11 bases. The germline V gene has CDR1 SGHDT and CDR2 YYEEEE. This CDR3 is 16 amino acids long. V trimming: 4 bases; J trimming: 0 bases; junction bases outside the gene matches: 6. In nucleotides, the CDR3 is TGTGCCAGCAGCCTCCCAACTAGCGGGAGCTCCTACGAGCAGTACTTC. It is translated as CASSLPTSGSSYEQYF.

The CDR3 sequence is CASSLGEFGVKNIQYF. The CDR3 DNA sequence: TGTGCCAGCAGCTTAGGAGAGTTCGGAGTCAAAAACATTCAGTACTTC. The chain employs TRBV7-9 and TRBJ2-4, with D unclear. The V and J ends lost 1 base and 3 bases respectively, with 13 bases between them. CDR1 is SEHNR, CDR2 FQNEAQ, per germline (reference sequence). CDR3 length: 16 amino acids.

The V call is TRBV9, the J call TRBJ2-5; D might be TRBD2 (5 bases). The CDR3 covers 14 residues. The V end lost 0 bases, the J end lost 3 bases, and 9 bases lay between the germline ends. Per the germline V gene, CDR1 is SGDLS and CDR2 is YYNGEE. CDR3 coding DNA: TGTGCCAGCAGCGTAGCTGCCGGGAAAGAGACCCAGTACTTC. It is translated as CASSVAAGKETQYF.

This clone has only a few counts. The chain has TRBV21-1 and TRBJ2-7; the tabulated D call, TRBD1, remains unverified against the DNA. TRBV21-1 is tagged as a pseudogene. This CDR3 spans 12 amino acids. The CDR3 here is CAGDSMPYEQYF. The CDR3 nucleotides are TGTGCCGGAGACAGCATGCCCTACGAGCAGTACTTC.

The V and J genes are TRBV4-3 and TRBJ2-1; D might be TRBD1 (6 bases). CDR1 is LGHNA, CDR2 YSLEER, per germline. V lost 4 bases to trimming and J lost 0 bases, with 19 bases between them. This CDR3 spans 18 amino acids. CDR3 coding DNA: TGCGCCAGCAGCCGAACAACAGGACAGTACCCCTCCTACAATGAGCAGTTCTTC. Residues: CASSRTTGQYPSYNEQFF.

This clone was observed a few times. The chain combines TRBV7-2 with TRBJ1-1; D unresolved. Per the germline V gene, CDR1 is SGHTA and CDR2 is FQGNSA. The V end was cut by 6 bases, the J end by 1 base, with 12 bases between. This CDR3 is 14 amino acids long. CDR3 residues: CASRSGTENTEAFF. The CDR3 DNA follows: TGTGCCAGCAGGTCGGGAACGGAGAACACTGAAGCTTTCTTT.

This sequence joins TRBV29-1 and TRBJ2-5, with 7 bases that match TRBD1. This CDR3 region has 13 residues. Germline loops: CDR1 SQVTM, CDR2 ANQGSEA. V shed 7 bases, J shed 5 bases, and the junction held 10 bases outside the gene matches. The CDR3 coding sequence is TGCAGCGGTGTCAGGGGGACGGTGGAGACCCAGTACTTC. Translating it yields CSGVRGTVETQYF.

There are a few counts of this clone. The rearrangement joins TRBV19 to TRBJ2-3; D is tentatively TRBD1 or TRBD2 (5 bases each). This CDR3 has 16 amino acids. Germline lookup yields CDR1 LNHDA and CDR2 SQIVND (reference sequence). V dropped 9 bases and J dropped 0 bases, with 19 bases sitting between them. The CDR3 bases are TGTGCCAGCGCTCGGGGCGGGTTAGACAGCACAGATACGCAGTATTTT. This gives the protein CASARGGLDSTDTQYF.

Worth noting for this clone: The sample contains more than one DNA sequence encoding this CDR3. Here the CDR3 reads CASSLGTQETQYF. Written as DNA, the CDR3 is TGCGCCAGCAGCTTGGGGACACAAGAGACCCAGTACTTC. The V and J genes are TRBV5-1 and TRBJ2-5; TRBD1 is a possible D gene (5 bases). V was pared by 0 bases and J by 2 bases, with 5 bases between. CDR3 length: 13 residues. Germline CDR1 and CDR2: SGHRS and YFSETQ.

A few counts support this clone. This chain joins TRBV19 and TRBJ2-7, with no clear D. Germline V CDR1 and CDR2: LNHDA, SQIVND (reference sequence). The CDR3 is 14 residues long. With 5 bases removed from V and 5 bases from J, the gap between germline ends came to 16 bases. The CDR3: CASSPRLVGDEQYF. The CDR3 nucleotides read TGTGCCAGTAGTCCCCGGCTAGTGGGCGACGAGCAGTACTTC.

This clone was detected only a few times. This rearrangement joins TRBV7-2 to TRBJ2-3; 7 positions match TRBD2. CDR3 length equals 19 residues. The germline gives CDR1 SGHTA, CDR2 FQGNSA. The V and J ends lost 1 base and 1 base, in that order; junction bases with no gene match: 14. This CDR3 is CASSLDIMRIAGGTDTQYF. The CDR3 bases are TGTGCCAGCAGCTTAGACATTATGCGCATAGCGGGCGGCACAGATACGCAGTATTTT.

This clone has a handful of counts. The chain couples TRBV7-9 to TRBJ2-7; 11 bases are shared with TRBD1. J was trimmed by 0 bases and V by 5 bases; bases with no gene match: 3. From germline, CDR1 is SEHNR and CDR2 FQNEAQ (reference sequence). CDR3 length: 15 amino acids. CDR3 nucleotide sequence: TGTGCCAGCAGCCGGGGACAGGGGGTCTCCTACGAGCAGTACTTC. Protein: CASSRGQGVSYEQYF.

The chain employs TRBV5-1 and TRBJ2-3, with D unclear. Trimming left V 0 bases short and J 2 bases short, with 4 bases between. CDR1 and CDR2 (germline): SGHRS, YFSETQ. The CDR3 sequence is 13 residues long. As DNA, the CDR3 is TGCGCCAGCAGCTTGGCCTACACAGATACGCAGTATTTT. Translated, it gives CASSLAYTDTQYF. The full variable domain, rest sourced from reference TRBV5-1 and TRBJ2-3, is KAGVTQTPRYLIKTRGQQVTLSCSPISGHRSVSWYQQTPGQGLQFLFEYFSETQRNKGNFPGRFSGRQFSNSRSEMNVSTLELGDSALYLCASSLAYTDTQYFGPGTRLTVL.

V and J are TRBV20-1 and TRBJ2-7; D gene uncertain. CDR3 length: 10 residues. Germline CDR1 DFQATT, CDR2 SNEGSKA (reference sequence). Trimming removed 4 bases from V and 6 bases from J, with 7 bases in between. CDR3 nucleotides: TGCAGTGCTATAGGGTGCGAGCAGTACGTC. Translated, it gives CSAIGCEQYV.

The rearrangement uses TRBV4-1 and TRBJ2-3; possibly TRBD2 for D (6 bases). CDR3 length equals 15 residues. The germline V gene encodes CDR1 MGHRA and CDR2 YSYEKL. The V gene lost 1 base and the J gene lost 7 bases, with 15 bases spanning the gap. The CDR3 nucleotides are TGCGCCAGCAGCCAAGGCCCGGAGGGGAGGAATACGCAGTATTTT. Encoded protein: CASSQGPEGRNTQYF.

This clone was found a few times. The CDR3 protein is CAIGQNTDTQYF. As DNA, the CDR3 is TGTGCCATCGGGCAAAACACAGATACGCAGTATTTT. The chain recombines TRBV10-3 with TRBJ2-3; D unresolved. V was pared by 8 bases and J by 2 bases, with 8 bases between. CDR3 size: 12 residues. Germline V gene sequence: CDR1 ENHRY, CDR2 SYGVKD.

This clone was counted once. V usage is TRBV2 and J usage is TRBJ2-2; D unresolved. Trimming cost V 10 bases and J 1 base, with 19 bases left between them. Germline loops: CDR1 SNHLY, CDR2 FYNNEI. This CDR3 spans 16 amino acids. The CDR3 bases are TGTGCCACCACAGCTTTTGGGCAGATGAACACCGGGGAGCTGTTTTTT. Its translation: CATTAFGQMNTGELFF.

This clone was seen a few times. The V gene is TRBV29-1, the J gene TRBJ2-3, with unresolved D. Trimming shortened V by 4 bases and J by 6 bases, and 8 bases separated the two germline ends. The V gene's germline CDR1 is SQVTM and CDR2 ANQGSEA. The CDR3 length is 11 residues. CDR3 sequence: CSVGGFDTQYF. CDR3 coding DNA: TGCAGCGTTGGAGGTTTTGATACGCAGTATTTT.

This clone was observed a handful of times. The chain has TRBV5-1 and TRBJ2-1; TRBD2 agrees at 12 bases. This CDR3 has 15 amino acids. The germline V gene has CDR1 SGHRS and CDR2 YFSETQ. V gave up 3 bases and J gave up 7 bases; unmatched junction bases: 5. CDR3 coding DNA: TGCGCCAGCAGCTCACCCGGGACTAGCGGGAATGAGCAGTTCTTC. It translates to CASSSPGTSGNEQFF.

The J gene is TRBJ1-2, the V gene TRBV27; no firm D call. The CDR3 has 14 residues. In germline, CDR1 is MNHEY, CDR2 SMNVEV (reference sequence). With 4 bases removed from V and 8 bases from J, the gap between germline ends came to 17 bases. The CDR3 DNA sequence: TGTGCCAGCAGTTCCCCGACACGTAAAGTCGGCTACACCTTC. This translates into CASSSPTRKVGYTF.

This chain connects TRBV15 to TRBJ2-3; D is uncertain. Trimming removed 2 bases at V and 2 bases at J, with 5 bases between. The CDR3 totals 13 residues. Germline lookup yields CDR1 LNHNV and CDR2 YYDKDF (reference sequence). The CDR3 DNA follows: TGTGCCACCAGCAGAAAGTTCACAGATACGCAGTATTTT. Translating gives CATSRKFTDTQYF.

Only a few counts were recorded for this clone. J is TRBJ2-2 and V is TRBV6-1; no firm D call. Germline CDR1 reads MNHNS; CDR2 reads SASEGT. V lost 6 bases to trimming and J lost 4 bases, with 12 bases between them. This CDR3 has 14 amino acids. The CDR3 nucleotides read TGTGCCAGCAGGCCTCAGGTTATCACCGGGGAGCTGTTTTTT. As protein: CASRPQVITGELFF.

This clone has a handful of counts. The V gene is TRBV30, the J gene TRBJ2-2; 10 bases agree with TRBD2. Germline V lookup: CDR1 GTSNPN, CDR2 SVGIG (reference sequence). V was clipped by 4 bases and J by 2 bases; unmatched bases: 7. The CDR3 spans 16 residues. CDR3 coding DNA: TGTGCCTGGAAGACCCGGACTAGCGGAAACACCGGGGAGCTGTTTTTT. The encoded protein is CAWKTRTSGNTGELFF.

The J gene is TRBJ2-2, the V gene TRBV7-2, with a tentative D call TRBD2 (6 bases). Germline V gene lookup returns CDR1 SGHTA and CDR2 FQGNSA. The CDR3 covers 15 residues. The germline V and J ends were trimmed by 1 base and 7 bases, with 13 bases remaining between them. CDR3 nucleotides: TGTGCCAGCAGCTTAGGTTTCGGGGGACGCGGGGAGCTGTTTTTT. As protein: CASSLGFGGRGELFF.